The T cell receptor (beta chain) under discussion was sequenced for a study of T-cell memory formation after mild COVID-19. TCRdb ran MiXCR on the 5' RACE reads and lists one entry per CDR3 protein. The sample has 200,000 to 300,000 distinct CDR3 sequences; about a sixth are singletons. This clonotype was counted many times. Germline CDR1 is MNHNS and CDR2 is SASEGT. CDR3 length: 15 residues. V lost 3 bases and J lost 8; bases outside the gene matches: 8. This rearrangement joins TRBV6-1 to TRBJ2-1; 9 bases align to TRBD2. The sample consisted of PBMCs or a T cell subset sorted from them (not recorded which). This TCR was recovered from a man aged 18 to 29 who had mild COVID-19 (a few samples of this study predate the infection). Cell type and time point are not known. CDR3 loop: CASSESSGGPDEQFF. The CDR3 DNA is TGTGCCAGCAGTGAGAGTAGCGGGGGTCCGGATGAGCAGTTCTTC.